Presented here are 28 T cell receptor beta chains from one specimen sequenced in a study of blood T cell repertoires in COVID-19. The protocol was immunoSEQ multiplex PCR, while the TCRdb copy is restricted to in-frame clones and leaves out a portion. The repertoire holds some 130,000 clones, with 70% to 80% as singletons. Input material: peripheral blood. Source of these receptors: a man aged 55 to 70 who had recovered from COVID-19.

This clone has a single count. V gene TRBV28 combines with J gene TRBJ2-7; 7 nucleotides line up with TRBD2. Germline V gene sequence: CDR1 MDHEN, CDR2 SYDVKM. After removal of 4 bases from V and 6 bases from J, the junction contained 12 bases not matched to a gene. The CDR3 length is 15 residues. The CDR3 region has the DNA TGTGCCAGCAGTTCCGGGAGGCCCGGGCTTTTCGAGCAGTACTTC. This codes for CASSSGRPGLFEQYF.

CDR3 region: CASSLEQGLFTGELFF. The DNA for the CDR3 is TGTGCCAGCAGCTTAGAGCAGGGCCTATTCACCGGGGAGCTGTTTTTT. The chain combines TRBV11-1 with TRBJ2-2; a possible D gene is TRBD1 (5 bases). Trimming stripped 1 base from V and 4 bases from J, with 13 bases between. CDR3 length equals 16 residues. Germline V gives CDR1 SGHAT, CDR2 FQDESV (reference sequence).

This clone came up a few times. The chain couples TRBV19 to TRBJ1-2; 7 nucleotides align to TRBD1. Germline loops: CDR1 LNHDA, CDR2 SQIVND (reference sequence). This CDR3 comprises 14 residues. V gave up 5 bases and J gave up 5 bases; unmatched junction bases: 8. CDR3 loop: CASSPRTGGYGYTF. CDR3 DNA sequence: TGTGCCAGTAGTCCCCGGACAGGAGGGTATGGCTACACCTTC.

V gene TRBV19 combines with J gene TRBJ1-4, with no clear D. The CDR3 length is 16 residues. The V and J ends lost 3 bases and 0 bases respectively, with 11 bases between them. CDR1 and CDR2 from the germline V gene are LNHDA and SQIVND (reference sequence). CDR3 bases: TGTGCCAGTAGTATTCGAACGGGAGCAACTAATGAAAAACTGTTTTTT. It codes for CASSIRTGATNEKLFF. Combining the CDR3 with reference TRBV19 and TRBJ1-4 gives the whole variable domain DGGITQSPKYLFRKEGQNVTLSCEQNLNHDAMYWYRQDPGQGLRLIYYSQIVNDFQKGDIAEGYSVSREKKESFPLTVTSAQKNPTAFYLCASSIRTGATNEKLFFGSGTQLSVL.

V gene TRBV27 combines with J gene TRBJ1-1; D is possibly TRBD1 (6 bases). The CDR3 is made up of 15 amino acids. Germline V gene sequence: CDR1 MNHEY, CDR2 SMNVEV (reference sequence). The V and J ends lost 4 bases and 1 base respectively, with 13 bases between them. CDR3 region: CASSYTGSGNTEAFF. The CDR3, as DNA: TGTGCCAGCAGTTACACAGGGTCGGGGAACACTGAAGCTTTCTTT.

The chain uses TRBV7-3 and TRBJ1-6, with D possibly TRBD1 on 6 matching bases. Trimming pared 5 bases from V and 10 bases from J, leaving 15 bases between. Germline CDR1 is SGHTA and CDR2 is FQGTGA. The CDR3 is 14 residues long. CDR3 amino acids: CASSHGGGGSPLHF. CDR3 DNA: TGTGCCAGCAGCCATGGGGGGGGCGGATCACCCCTCCACTTT.

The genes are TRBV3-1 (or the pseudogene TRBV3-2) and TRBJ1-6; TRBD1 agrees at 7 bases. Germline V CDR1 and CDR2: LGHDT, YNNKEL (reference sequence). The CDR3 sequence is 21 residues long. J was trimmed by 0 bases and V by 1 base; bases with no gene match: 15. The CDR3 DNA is TGTGCCAGCAGCCAAGTGGTGAAGTTGGGGACAGCCACCTCCTATAATTCACCCCTCCACTTT. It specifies CASSQVVKLGTATSYNSPLHF.

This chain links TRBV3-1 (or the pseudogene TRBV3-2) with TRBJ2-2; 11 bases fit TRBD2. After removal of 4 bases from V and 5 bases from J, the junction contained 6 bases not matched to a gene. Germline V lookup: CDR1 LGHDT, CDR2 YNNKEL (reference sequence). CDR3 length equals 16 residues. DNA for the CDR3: TGTGCCAGCAGCCCCCTAGCGGGAGGAGGGACCGGGGAGCTGTTTTTT. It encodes CASSPLAGGGTGELFF.

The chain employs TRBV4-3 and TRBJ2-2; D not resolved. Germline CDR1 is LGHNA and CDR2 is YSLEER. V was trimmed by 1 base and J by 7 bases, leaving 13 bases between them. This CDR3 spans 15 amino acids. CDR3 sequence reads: CASSQGATANGELFF. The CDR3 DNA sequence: TGCGCCAGCAGCCAAGGGGCGACCGCTAACGGGGAGCTGTTTTTT.

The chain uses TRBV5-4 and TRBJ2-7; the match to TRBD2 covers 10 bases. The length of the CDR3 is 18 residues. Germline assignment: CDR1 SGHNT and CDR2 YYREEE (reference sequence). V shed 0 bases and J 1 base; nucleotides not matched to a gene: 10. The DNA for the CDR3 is TGTGCCAGCAGCTTGGGTGGAGCGGGGGGGCCGCGGTCCTACGAGCAGTACTTC. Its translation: CASSLGGAGGPRSYEQYF.

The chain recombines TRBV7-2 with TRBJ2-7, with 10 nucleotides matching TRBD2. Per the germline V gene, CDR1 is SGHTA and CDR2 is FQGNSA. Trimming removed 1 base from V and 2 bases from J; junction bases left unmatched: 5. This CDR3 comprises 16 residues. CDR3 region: CASSLGTSGDPYEQYF. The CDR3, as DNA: TGTGCCAGCAGCTTAGGGACTAGCGGAGACCCCTACGAGCAGTACTTC.

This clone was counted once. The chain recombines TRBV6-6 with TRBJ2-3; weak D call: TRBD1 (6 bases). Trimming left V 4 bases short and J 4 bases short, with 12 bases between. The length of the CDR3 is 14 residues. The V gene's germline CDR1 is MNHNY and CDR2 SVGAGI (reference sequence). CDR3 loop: CASSSRDKADTQYF. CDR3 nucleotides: TGTGCCAGCAGTTCCCGGGACAAAGCAGATACGCAGTATTTT.

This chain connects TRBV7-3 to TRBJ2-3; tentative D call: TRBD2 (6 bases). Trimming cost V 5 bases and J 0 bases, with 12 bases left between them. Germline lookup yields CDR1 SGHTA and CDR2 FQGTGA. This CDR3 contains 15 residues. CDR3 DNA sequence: TGTGCCAGCAGCCAACTAGCTGCTAGCACAGATACGCAGTATTTT. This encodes CASSQLAASTDTQYF.

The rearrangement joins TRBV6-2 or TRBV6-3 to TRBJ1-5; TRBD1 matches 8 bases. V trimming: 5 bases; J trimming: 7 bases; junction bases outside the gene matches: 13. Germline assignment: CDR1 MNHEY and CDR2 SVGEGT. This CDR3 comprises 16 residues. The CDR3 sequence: CASSDPPGQASQPQHF. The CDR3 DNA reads TGTGCCAGCAGTGACCCCCCGGGACAGGCGAGCCAGCCCCAGCATTTT.

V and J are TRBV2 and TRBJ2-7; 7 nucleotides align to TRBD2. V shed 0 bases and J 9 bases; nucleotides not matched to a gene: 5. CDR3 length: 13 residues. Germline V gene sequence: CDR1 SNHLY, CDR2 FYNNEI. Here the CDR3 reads CASSEAGGMGQYF. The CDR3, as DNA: TGTGCCAGCAGTGAAGCGGGGGGGATGGGGCAGTACTTC.

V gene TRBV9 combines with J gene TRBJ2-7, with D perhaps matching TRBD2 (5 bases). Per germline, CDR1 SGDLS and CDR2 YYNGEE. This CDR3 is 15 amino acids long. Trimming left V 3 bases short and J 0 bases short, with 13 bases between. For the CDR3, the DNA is TGTGCCAGCAGCGCACGGGAAGGGCTCTCCTACGAGCAGTACTTC. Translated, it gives CASSAREGLSYEQYF.

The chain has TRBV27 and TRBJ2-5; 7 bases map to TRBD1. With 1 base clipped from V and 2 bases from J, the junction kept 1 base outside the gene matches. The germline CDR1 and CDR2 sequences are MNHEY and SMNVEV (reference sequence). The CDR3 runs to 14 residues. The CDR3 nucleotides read TGTGCCAGCAGTTTATTGGGACAGCAAGAGACCCAGTACTTC. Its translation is CASSLLGQQETQYF.

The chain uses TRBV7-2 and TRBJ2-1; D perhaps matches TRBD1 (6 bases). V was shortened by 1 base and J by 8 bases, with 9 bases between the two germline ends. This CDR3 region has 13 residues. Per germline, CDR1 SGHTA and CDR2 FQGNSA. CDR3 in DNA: TGTGCCAGCAGCTTAGTGGGGGCATATGAGCAGTTCTTC. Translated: CASSLVGAYEQFF.

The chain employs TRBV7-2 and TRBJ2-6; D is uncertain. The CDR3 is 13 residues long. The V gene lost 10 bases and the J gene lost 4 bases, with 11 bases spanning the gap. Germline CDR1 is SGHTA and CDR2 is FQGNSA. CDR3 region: CATDILGANVLTF. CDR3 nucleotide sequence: TGTGCCACCGACATTCTCGGGGCCAACGTCCTGACTTTC.

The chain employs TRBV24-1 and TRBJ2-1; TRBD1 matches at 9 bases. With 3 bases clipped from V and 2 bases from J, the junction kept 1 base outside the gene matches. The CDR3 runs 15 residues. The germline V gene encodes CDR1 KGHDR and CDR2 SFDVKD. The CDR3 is CATSDRTGAYNEQFF. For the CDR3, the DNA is TGTGCCACCAGTGATAGGACAGGGGCCTACAATGAGCAGTTCTTC.

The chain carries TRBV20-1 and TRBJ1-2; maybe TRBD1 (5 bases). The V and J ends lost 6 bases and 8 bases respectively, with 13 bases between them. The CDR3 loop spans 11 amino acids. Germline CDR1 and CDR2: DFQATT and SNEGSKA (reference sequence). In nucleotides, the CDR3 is TGCAGTGCGAGGCCGGGACTCGGCTACACCTTC. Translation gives CSARPGLGYTF.

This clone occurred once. The CDR3 DNA reads as TGTGCCAGCAGCGCAGGGGGCTTCAGCTGGGGCTACACCTTC. Amino acid sequence: CASSAGGFSWGYTF. This chain joins TRBV3-1 (or the pseudogene TRBV3-2) and TRBJ1-2, with 8 bases fitting TRBD1. The CDR3 contains 14 residues. Per germline, CDR1 LGHDT and CDR2 YNNKEL (reference sequence). The V gene end was trimmed by 5 bases and the J gene end by 8 bases; junction bases not matched to a gene: 10.

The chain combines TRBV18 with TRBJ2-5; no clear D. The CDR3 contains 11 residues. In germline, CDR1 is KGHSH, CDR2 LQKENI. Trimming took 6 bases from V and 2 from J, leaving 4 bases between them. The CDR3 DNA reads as TGTGCCAGCTCCCCTCAAGAGACCCAGTACTTC. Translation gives CASSPQETQYF.

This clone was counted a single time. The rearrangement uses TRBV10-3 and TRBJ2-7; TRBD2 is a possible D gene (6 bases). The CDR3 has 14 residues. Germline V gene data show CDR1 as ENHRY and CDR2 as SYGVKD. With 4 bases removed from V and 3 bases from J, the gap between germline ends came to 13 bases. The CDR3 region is CAISVDGSVYEQYF. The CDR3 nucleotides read TGTGCCATCAGTGTAGACGGGAGTGTCTACGAGCAGTACTTC.

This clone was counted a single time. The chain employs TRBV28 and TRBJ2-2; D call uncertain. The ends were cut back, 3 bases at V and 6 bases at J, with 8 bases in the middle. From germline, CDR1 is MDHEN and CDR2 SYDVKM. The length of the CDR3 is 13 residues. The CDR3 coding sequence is TGTGCCAGCAGTTTGGTTTCGGCCGGGGAGCTGTTTTTT. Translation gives CASSLVSAGELFF.

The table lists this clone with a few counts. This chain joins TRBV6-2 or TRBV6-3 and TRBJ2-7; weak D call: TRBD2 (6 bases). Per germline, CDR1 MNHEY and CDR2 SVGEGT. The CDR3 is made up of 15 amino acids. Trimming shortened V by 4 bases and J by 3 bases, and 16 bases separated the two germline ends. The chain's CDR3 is CASSSRGTKLYEQYF. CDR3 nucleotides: TGTGCCAGCAGTTCCCGGGGGACCAAGCTCTACGAGCAGTACTTC.

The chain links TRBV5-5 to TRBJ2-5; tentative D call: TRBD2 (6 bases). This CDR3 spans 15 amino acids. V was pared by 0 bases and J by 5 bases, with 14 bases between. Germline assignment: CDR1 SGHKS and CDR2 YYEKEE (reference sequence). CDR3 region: CASSLAGVPGETQYF. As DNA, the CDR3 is TGTGCCAGCAGCTTGGCGGGGGTGCCTGGGGAGACCCAGTACTTC.

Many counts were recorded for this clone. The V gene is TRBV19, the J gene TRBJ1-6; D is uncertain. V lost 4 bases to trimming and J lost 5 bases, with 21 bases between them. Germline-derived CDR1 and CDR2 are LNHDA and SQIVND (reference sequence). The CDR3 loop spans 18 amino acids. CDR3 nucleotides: TGTGCCAGTAGTAAAGGGCGATGGCGAGGGAAGAATAATTCACCCCTCCACTTT. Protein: CASSKGRWRGKNNSPLHF. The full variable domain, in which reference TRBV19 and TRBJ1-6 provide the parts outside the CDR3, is DGGITQSPKYLFRKEGQNVTLSCEQNLNHDAMYWYRQDPGQGLRLIYYSQIVNDFQKGDIAEGYSVSREKKESFPLTVTSAQKNPTAFYLCASSKGRWRGKNNSPLHFGNGTRLTVT.